The next 24 T cell receptor beta chains were all read from a single sample in a study of blood T cell repertoires in COVID-19. Method: immunoSEQ multiplex PCR; TCRdb's copy keeps in-frame clones and lacks some. The sample has approximately 310,000 clones, around 87% seen once. The sample consisted of peripheral blood. The receptors were sampled from a man over 45 with active or convalescent COVID-19.

The CDR3 DNA reads as TGTGCCAGCAGCTCGTTAAAACAGGGTAACTATGGCTACACCTTC. It yields the protein CASSSLKQGNYGYTF. V usage is TRBV5-4 and J usage is TRBJ1-2, with D possibly being TRBD1 (6 bases). Germline V gives CDR1 SGHNT, CDR2 YYREEE (reference sequence). Trimming stripped 3 bases from V and 1 base from J, with 13 bases between. This CDR3 is 15 amino acids long. Full variable domain (outside the CDR3, taken from reference TRBV5-4 and TRBJ1-2): ETGVTQSPTHLIKTRGQQVTLRCSSQSGHNTVSWYQQALGQGPQFIFQYYREEENGRGNFPPRFSGLQFPNYSSELNVNALELDDSALYLCASSSLKQGNYGYTFGSGTRLTVV.

A single count supports this clone. The chain employs TRBV7-2 and TRBJ2-5, with a weak D call TRBD1 (6 bases). V was clipped by 7 bases and J by 7 bases, with 16 bases between them. Germline V gives CDR1 SGHTA, CDR2 FQGNSA. The CDR3 extends over 13 amino acids. The CDR3 region is CASTGQRRGTQYF. The CDR3, as DNA: TGTGCCAGCACCGGACAGCGTCGGGGGACCCAGTACTTC.

The J gene is TRBJ2-7, the V gene TRBV18; 7 bases map to TRBD1. This CDR3 region has 15 residues. V lost 6 bases and J lost 4; bases outside the gene matches: 12. The germline gives CDR1 KGHSH, CDR2 LQKENI. CDR3 protein: CASSTTGQGVYEQYF. In DNA, the CDR3 is TGTGCCAGCTCTACCACGGGGCAGGGGGTTTACGAGCAGTACTTC.

V gene TRBV5-4 combines with J gene TRBJ2-1, with a weak D call TRBD1 (5 bases). The CDR3 is 16 residues long. Germline V gives CDR1 SGHNT, CDR2 YYREEE (reference sequence). The germline V and J ends were trimmed by 3 bases and 2 bases, with 15 bases remaining between them. The chain's CDR3 is CASSSYRNWAYNEQFF. Written as DNA, the CDR3 is TGTGCCAGCAGCTCCTACAGGAATTGGGCCTACAATGAGCAGTTCTTC.

The chain uses TRBV28 and TRBJ1-1, with D hard to call. V shed 3 bases and J shed 4 bases, with 9 bases lying between them. Germline lookup yields CDR1 MDHEN and CDR2 SYDVKM. The CDR3 is 13 residues long. CDR3 nucleotide sequence: TGTGCCAGCAGTTTCTGGCATTCCACTGAAGCTTTCTTT. Translating it yields CASSFWHSTEAFF.

The DNA of the CDR3 is TGCAGCGCTAAGGGGGCAACTAATGAAAAACTGTTTTTT. This translates into CSAKGATNEKLFF. V is TRBV29-1 and J is TRBJ1-4, with TRBD1 as a possible D gene (6 bases). Germline assignment: CDR1 SQVTM and CDR2 ANQGSEA. Deletions cut 7 bases from V and 0 bases from J, with 9 bases between. CDR3 size: 13 residues. The complete variable domain, with remaining parts taken from reference TRBV29-1 and TRBJ1-4, reads SAVISQKPSRDICQRGTSLTIQCQVDSQVTMMFWYRQQPGQSLTLIATANQGSEATYESGFVIDKFPISRPNLTFSTLTVSNMSPEDSSIYLCSAKGATNEKLFFGSGTQLSVL.

The gene calls are TRBV2 and TRBJ2-2; weak D call: TRBD1 (6 bases). V gave up 2 bases and J gave up 2 bases, with 9 bases separating them. The CDR3 length is 15 residues. The germline V gene encodes CDR1 SNHLY and CDR2 FYNNEI. CDR3 sequence reads: CASSELGQNTGELFF. The CDR3 coding sequence is TGTGCCAGCAGTGAACTGGGACAAAACACCGGGGAGCTGTTTTTT.

The chain has TRBV30 and TRBJ2-1, with TRBD1 as a possible D gene (6 bases). The CDR3 is made up of 16 amino acids. The germline V gene has CDR1 GTSNPN and CDR2 SVGIG (reference sequence). Trimming stripped 2 bases from V and 5 bases from J, with 19 bases between. The CDR3, as DNA: TGTGCCTGGAGTTCCGGATACAGCGGACAGAACAATGAGCAGTTCTTC. Its protein product is CAWSSGYSGQNNEQFF.

The rearrangement uses TRBV7-6 and TRBJ2-2, with a tentative D call TRBD1 (6 bases). V was trimmed by 5 bases and J by 6 bases, leaving 16 bases between them. The V gene's germline CDR1 is SGHVS and CDR2 FNYEAQ. The CDR3 is 15 residues long. Written as DNA, the CDR3 is TGTGCCAGCAGCCAGGGGCAGGAAACCGCCGGGGAGCTGTTTTTT. Translated, it gives CASSQGQETAGELFF. The whole variable domain, filled in from reference TRBV7-6 and TRBJ2-2, reads GAGVSQSPRYKVTKRGQDVALRCDPISGHVSLYWYRQALGQGPEFLTYFNYEAQQDKSGLPNDRFSAERPEGSISTLTIQRTEQRDSAMYRCASSQGQETAGELFFGEGSRLTVL.

The chain couples TRBV7-2 to TRBJ1-3, with TRBD1 matching over 8 bases. Germline CDR1 SGHTA, CDR2 FQGNSA. The CDR3 covers 14 residues. Germline trimming cut 6 bases from V and 4 bases from J; bases unmatched to any gene: 5. The CDR3 region is CASRGTGSGNTIYF. The CDR3 nucleotides are TGTGCCAGCAGGGGGACAGGTTCAGGAAACACCATATATTTT.

The chain carries TRBV6-5 and TRBJ1-2; the D is unclear. Germline loops: CDR1 MNHEY, CDR2 SVGAGI. The CDR3 runs 16 residues. Trimming removed 0 bases at V and 5 bases at J, with 16 bases between. The CDR3 here is CASSYSTVEAGYGYTF. The CDR3 bases are TGTGCCAGCAGTTACTCGACGGTCGAAGCCGGGTATGGCTACACCTTC.

V usage is TRBV6-6 and J usage is TRBJ1-3; 8 positions match TRBD1. Germline CDR1 MNHNY, CDR2 SVGAGI (reference sequence). J lost 4 bases, V lost 4 bases, and 3 bases had no gene match. The CDR3 sequence is 14 residues long. The DNA for the CDR3 is TGTGCCAGCAGTTTGACAGGGGACGGAAACACCATATATTTT. Amino acids: CASSLTGDGNTIYF.

The V and J genes are TRBV12-3 or TRBV12-4 and TRBJ1-5, with D hard to call. Between the trimmed V and J ends, which lost 6 bases and 6 bases, there was a span of 9 bases. The CDR3 runs 12 residues. The CDR3 spells CASSSGSQPQHF. The CDR3 DNA reads TGTGCCAGCAGCTCCGGGAGTCAGCCCCAGCATTTT.

This rearrangement joins TRBV30 to TRBJ1-2; tentatively, D is TRBD1 (5 bases). The CDR3 spans 13 residues. Deletions cut 3 bases from V and 5 bases from J, with 13 bases between. Germline values: CDR1 GTSNPN, CDR2 SVGIG (reference sequence). In nucleotides, the CDR3 is TGTGCCTGGAGAGACAGTCCAAATTATGGCTACACCTTC. Residues: CAWRDSPNYGYTF.

Here the CDR3 reads CASSTATRSAEQYF. CDR3 coding DNA: TGTGCCAGCAGCACTGCAACGCGGAGTGCGGAGCAGTACTTC. The gene calls are TRBV7-8 and TRBJ2-7; D is ambiguous. V lost 5 bases, J lost 7 bases, and 18 bases lay in between. Germline V CDR1 and CDR2: SGHVS, FQNEAQ. The CDR3 extends over 14 amino acids.

CDR3 protein: CASSLLAGKESPLHF. CDR3 sequence (DNA): TGTGCCAGCTCCCTACTGGCCGGGAAAGAGTCACCCCTCCACTTT. This chain links TRBV6-5 with TRBJ1-6; D unclear. The CDR3 totals 15 residues. V lost 8 bases to trimming and J lost 10 bases, with 21 bases between them. Germline V gene lookup returns CDR1 MNHEY and CDR2 SVGAGI.

The chain links TRBV28 to TRBJ2-3; 10 bases are shared with TRBD1. V shed 3 bases, J shed 1 base, and the junction held 4 bases outside the gene matches. Per the germline V gene, CDR1 is MDHEN and CDR2 is SYDVKM. The CDR3 contains 16 residues. The CDR3 DNA reads as TGTGCCAGCAGTTTGCTCGGGACAGGGGGCACAGATACGCAGTATTTT. Protein: CASSLLGTGGTDTQYF.

This chain connects TRBV27 to TRBJ2-3; the D gene is possibly TRBD2 (5 bases). The germline V gene encodes CDR1 MNHEY and CDR2 SMNVEV (reference sequence). The V end lost 5 bases, the J end lost 6 bases, and 15 bases lay between the germline ends. The CDR3 extends over 14 amino acids. The CDR3 DNA follows: TGTGCCAGCAGTCCTACCTCAGCGGACGATACGCAGTATTTT. Translation: CASSPTSADDTQYF.

This clone was observed once. The V gene is TRBV2, the J gene TRBJ1-2; D is possibly TRBD1 (6 bases). The CDR3 length is 13 residues. V lost 5 bases to trimming and J lost 1 base, with 8 bases between them. Germline V lookup: CDR1 SNHLY, CDR2 FYNNEI. CDR3 sequence (DNA): TGTGCCAGCAGTTTACAGGGTAACTATGGCTACACCTTC. The encoded protein is CASSLQGNYGYTF. Full variable domain (outside the CDR3, taken from reference TRBV2 and TRBJ1-2): EPEVTQTPSHQVTQMGQEVILRCVPISNHLYFYWYRQILGQKVEFLVSFYNNEISEKSEIFDDQFSVERPDGSNFTLKIRSTKLEDSAMYFCASSLQGNYGYTFGSGTRLTVV.

V usage is TRBV6-5 and J usage is TRBJ1-6; D possibly corresponds to TRBD1 (6 bases). The germline V gene encodes CDR1 MNHEY and CDR2 SVGAGI. Trimming took 2 bases from V and 6 from J, leaving 14 bases between them. The length of the CDR3 is 16 residues. The CDR3 here is CASSYRYGGGNSPLHF. CDR3 nucleotide sequence: TGTGCCAGCAGTTACCGGTATGGGGGCGGTAATTCACCCCTCCACTTT.

The rearrangement links TRBV12-3 or TRBV12-4 to TRBJ2-5; 7 bases line up with TRBD1. The CDR3 has 13 residues. After removal of 5 bases from V and 2 bases from J, the junction contained 2 bases not matched to a gene. The CDR3 sequence is CASSPGQQETQYF. Here the CDR3 DNA reads TGTGCCAGCAGTCCGGGACAGCAAGAGACCCAGTACTTC.

The V and J genes are TRBV30 and TRBJ2-5; D might be TRBD1 (6 bases). The CDR3 has 17 amino acids. CDR1 is GTSNPN, CDR2 SVGIG, per germline (reference sequence). Trimming left V 0 bases short and J 0 bases short, with 17 bases between. The CDR3 here is CAWSVTRDNSYQETQYF. The CDR3 DNA follows: TGTGCCTGGAGTGTGACCCGGGACAATTCGTACCAAGAGACCCAGTACTTC.

The J gene is TRBJ1-2, the V gene TRBV28, with D possibly matching TRBD1 (5 bases). The germline CDR1 and CDR2 sequences are MDHEN and SYDVKM. The V gene lost 6 bases and the J gene lost 8 bases, with 19 bases spanning the gap. The CDR3 totals 14 residues. The CDR3 sequence: CASSAQGLSLGYTF. The CDR3 nucleotides read TGTGCCAGCAGCGCCCAGGGTCTCAGCTTAGGCTACACCTTC.

The chain couples TRBV9 to TRBJ1-1, with D possibly TRBD1 on 6 matching bases. The CDR3 runs 14 residues. From germline, CDR1 is SGDLS and CDR2 YYNGEE. The V end lost 3 bases, the J end lost 5 bases, and 14 bases lay between the germline ends. CDR3 bases: TGTGCCAGCAGCGCCCAACAGGGCGGGACTGAAGCTTTCTTT. Translating it yields CASSAQQGGTEAFF. The variable domain in full, with the rest retrieved from reference TRBV9 and TRBJ1-1, is DSGVTQTPKHLITATGQRVTLRCSPRSGDLSVYWYQQSLDQGLQFLIQYYNGEERAKGNILERFSAQQFPDLHSELNLSSLELGDSALYFCASSAQQGGTEAFFGQGTRLTVV.